The clone carrying this T cell receptor (beta chain) was detected ten times or more. The sample is drawn from a study of T cells in Graves' hyperthyroidism and ophthalmopathy. CDR1 and CDR2 (germline): MDHEN, SYDVKM. J gave up 1 base and V 3 bases, and 4 bases lay outside the gene matches. This CDR3 comprises 16 residues. Amplification of TCR beta CDR3 regions was performed using RNA transcripts as template. The HTBI primer set drove a first-round RT-PCR of the TCR CDR3. TCRdb itself ran the multiplex PCR reads through MiXCR, one entry per CDR3 protein. The data hold hundreds of thousands of distinct CDR3 sequences, with approximately 16% observed a single time. Each 10 ml fresh peripheral blood draw supplied the PBMCs.

The sequence derives from a young woman with Graves' hyperthyroidism. The genes are TRBV28 and TRBJ1-1, with 11 bases fitting TRBD1. Sequenced material: blood. CDR3 region: CASSLVGQGANTEAFF. The CDR3 DNA follows: TGTGCCAGCAGTTTGGTAGGACAGGGGGCGAACACTGAAGCTTTCTTT.